These 27 T cell receptor beta chains came from one sample sequenced in a study of T cell responses to AZD1222 COVID-19 vaccine. This table comes from immunoSEQ multiplex PCR, and its TCRdb copy is limited to in-frame clones, with some not included. The table includes 120,000 or so clones, 75% to 95% detected once. Material: peripheral blood, obtained on day 0 of AZD1222 vaccination. The source of these receptors is an adult in good health.

The V gene is TRBV5-4, the J gene TRBJ1-5; 9 nucleotides match TRBD1. The CDR3 totals 13 residues. The trim removed 4 bases at V and 13 bases at J, leaving 9 bases unmatched. Germline lookup yields CDR1 SGHNT and CDR2 YYREEE (reference sequence). This chain's CDR3 is CASSKDRGRVQHF. Here the CDR3 DNA reads TGTGCCAGCAGCAAGGACAGGGGCCGGGTACAGCATTTT.

The V gene is TRBV5-1, the J gene TRBJ1-4; D gene ambiguous. There are 15 residues in the CDR3. Trimming pared 1 base from V and 3 bases from J, leaving 10 bases between. CDR1 is SGHRS, CDR2 YFSETQ, per germline. The CDR3, as DNA: TGCGCCAGCAGCTTGAGTCCCGGGTCTAATGAAAAACTGTTTTTT. Protein product: CASSLSPGSNEKLFF. Drawing the rest from reference TRBV5-1 and TRBJ1-4, the complete variable domain is KAGVTQTPRYLIKTRGQQVTLSCSPISGHRSVSWYQQTPGQGLQFLFEYFSETQRNKGNFPGRFSGRQFSNSRSEMNVSTLELGDSALYLCASSLSPGSNEKLFFGSGTQLSVL.

The rearrangement joins TRBV7-9 to TRBJ1-2, with D unclear. The V end lost 1 base, the J end lost 0 bases, and 18 bases lay between the germline ends. This CDR3 region has 18 residues. Germline V gene data show CDR1 as SEHNR and CDR2 as FQNEAQ (reference sequence). CDR3 in DNA: TGTGCCAGCAGCTTAGAGGTCGGTCCGACGGGGTCTAACTATGGCTACACCTTC. Amino acid sequence: CASSLEVGPTGSNYGYTF. The full variable domain, with the rest looked up from reference TRBV7-9 and TRBJ1-2, is DTGVSQNPRHKITKRGQNVTFRCDPISEHNRLYWYRQTLGQGPEFLTYFQNEAQLEKSRLLSDRFSAERPKGSFSTLEIQRTEQGDSAMYLCASSLEVGPTGSNYGYTFGSGTRLTVV.

In the case of this clone: Other nucleotide sequences from this sample produce the same CDR3. V gene TRBV29-1 combines with J gene TRBJ2-7, with D uncertain. This CDR3 has 13 residues. The germline V and J ends were trimmed by 2 bases and 0 bases, with 8 bases remaining between them. In germline, CDR1 is SQVTM, CDR2 ANQGSEA. The CDR3 protein is CSVELAISYEQYF. The DNA for the CDR3 is TGCAGCGTTGAATTGGCAATCTCCTACGAGCAGTACTTC.

The chain has TRBV28 and TRBJ2-2, with 8 bases fitting TRBD1. J gave up 4 bases and V 5 bases, and 6 bases lay outside the gene matches. Per germline, CDR1 MDHEN and CDR2 SYDVKM. The CDR3 sequence is 15 residues long. The DNA of the CDR3 is TGTGCCAGCAGTCAGGGACAGGCGACCACCGGGGAGCTGTTTTTT. Encoded protein: CASSQGQATTGELFF.

This chain connects TRBV6-6 to TRBJ1-5; D gene ambiguous. The CDR3 spans 14 residues. Germline loops: CDR1 MNHNY, CDR2 SVGAGI (reference sequence). V shed 5 bases and J shed 3 bases, with 11 bases lying between them. The chain's CDR3 is CASSMGGNNQPQHF. The CDR3 region has the DNA TGTGCCAGCAGTATGGGAGGGAACAATCAGCCCCAGCATTTT.

The V and J genes are TRBV30 and TRBJ2-1; 9 bases fit TRBD2. Germline trimming cut 2 bases from V and 3 bases from J; bases unmatched to any gene: 8. This CDR3 contains 16 residues. Germline values: CDR1 GTSNPN, CDR2 SVGIG (reference sequence). The CDR3 is CAWSPILAGNYNEQFF. For the CDR3, the DNA is TGTGCCTGGAGTCCAATTCTAGCGGGGAACTACAATGAGCAGTTCTTC.

This clone is a singleton in its sample. The chain carries TRBV5-1 and TRBJ1-6; 9 bases match TRBD1. Germline trimming cut 7 bases from V and 6 bases from J; bases unmatched to any gene: 8. Germline V gene data show CDR1 as SGHRS and CDR2 as YFSETQ. This CDR3 is built from 15 residues. CDR3 bases: TGCGCCAGCTCCCAAGGGGGACAGGGTAATTCACCCCTCCACTTT. This encodes CASSQGGQGNSPLHF.

V usage is TRBV7-2 and J usage is TRBJ2-7; 7 bases align to TRBD1. The V segment lost 6 bases and the J segment 6 bases; nucleotides outside the gene matches: 5. Germline CDR1 is SGHTA and CDR2 is FQGNSA. This CDR3 spans 12 amino acids. CDR3 region: CASSHNRGEQYF. CDR3 coding DNA: TGTGCCAGCAGTCATAACAGGGGCGAGCAGTACTTC.

V gene TRBV7-9 combines with J gene TRBJ2-5, with 7 bases that match TRBD1. The CDR3 runs 17 residues. Germline values: CDR1 SEHNR, CDR2 FQNEAQ (reference sequence). V lost 5 bases and J lost 2; bases outside the gene matches: 14. Here the CDR3 reads CASSPTRQGFAQETQYF. As DNA, the CDR3 is TGTGCCAGCAGCCCTACGAGACAGGGATTTGCACAAGAGACCCAGTACTTC.

This sequence joins TRBV27 and TRBJ2-7; 9 bases are a match to TRBD1. The length of the CDR3 is 15 residues. CDR1 is MNHEY and CDR2 is SMNVEV in the germline V gene (reference sequence). V dropped 5 bases and J dropped 5; count of bases not matched to a gene: 10. In DNA form, the CDR3 reads TGTGCCAGCAGTCTCCCGGGACAGGGAGTCCACGAGCAGTACTTC. As protein: CASSLPGQGVHEQYF.

The chain employs TRBV18 and TRBJ2-2; 8 bases are shared with TRBD2. Germline-derived CDR1 and CDR2 are KGHSH and LQKENI. Losses at the gene ends were 3 bases for V and 1 base for J; bases not matched to a gene: 10. CDR3 length: 18 amino acids. In DNA, the CDR3 is TGTGCCAGCTCACCCCGTAGCGGGACCACCAGGAACACCGGGGAGCTGTTTTTT. This translates into CASSPRSGTTRNTGELFF.

The gene calls are TRBV30 and TRBJ2-5; D call uncertain. From germline, CDR1 is GTSNPN and CDR2 SVGIG (reference sequence). Trimming removed 4 bases at V and 5 bases at J, with 11 bases between. CDR3 length: 12 residues. CDR3 bases: TGTGCCTGGAAGCCCGAGCAGGAGACCCAGTACTTC. This translates into CAWKPEQETQYF.

V and J are TRBV6-5 and TRBJ2-2; 8 nucleotides agree with TRBD1. J gave up 4 bases and V 6 bases, and 7 bases lay outside the gene matches. The CDR3 loop spans 15 amino acids. Germline V CDR1 and CDR2: MNHEY, SVGAGI. CDR3 region: CASRRTGMTTGELFF. The CDR3 DNA reads as TGTGCCAGCAGACGGACAGGGATGACCACCGGGGAGCTGTTTTTT.

The gene calls are TRBV28 and TRBJ1-5; D is uncertain. Germline values: CDR1 MDHEN, CDR2 SYDVKM. The CDR3 length is 16 residues. The germline V and J ends were trimmed by 7 bases and 4 bases, with 20 bases remaining between them. The CDR3 region has the DNA TGTGCCAGCACCCCAATAGGTGGAGGCCTAAATCAGCCCCAGCATTTT. It yields the protein CASTPIGGGLNQPQHF.

The rearrangement links TRBV19 to TRBJ1-4; TRBD1 might be the D (5 bases). Trimming took off 4 bases at V and 7 bases at J, with 13 bases between the two ends. This CDR3 spans 14 amino acids. Germline-derived CDR1 and CDR2 are LNHDA and SQIVND (reference sequence). The CDR3 nucleotides read TGTGCCAGTAGTACCTACAGGAGAAGTGAAAAACTGTTTTTT. Protein sequence: CASSTYRRSEKLFF.

The genes are TRBV12-3 or TRBV12-4 and TRBJ1-4; D unclear. CDR3 size: 13 residues. V was pared by 6 bases and J by 7 bases, with 12 bases between. Here the CDR3 reads CASSPVSGEKLFF. The CDR3 DNA reads as TGTGCCAGCAGCCCCGTCTCGGGTGAAAAACTGTTTTTT.

The chain uses TRBV6-1 and TRBJ2-2; D remains ambiguous. This CDR3 contains 14 residues. CDR1 is MNHNS, CDR2 SASEGT, per germline. Trimming shortened V by 3 bases and J by 1 base, and 6 bases separated the two germline ends. The CDR3 sequence is CASSDLLNTGELFF. The DNA for the CDR3 is TGTGCCAGCAGTGATCTGTTGAACACCGGGGAGCTGTTTTTT.

This clone has just one count. The CDR3 protein is CASRSIMVGSTTGNTIYF. The CDR3 DNA sequence: TGTGCCAGCCGCTCGATTATGGTAGGCTCAACAACTGGAAACACCATATATTTT. The chain employs TRBV19 and TRBJ1-3; no reliable D call. Germline values: CDR1 LNHDA, CDR2 SQIVND (reference sequence). The CDR3 length is 18 residues. Trimming pared 9 bases from V and 2 bases from J, leaving 26 bases between.

This rearrangement joins TRBV24-1 to TRBJ2-3, with 8 bases aligning to TRBD1. The CDR3 is 17 residues long. Per the germline V gene, CDR1 is KGHDR and CDR2 is SFDVKD. V shed 2 bases and J 1 base; nucleotides not matched to a gene: 7. CDR3 residues: CATSDYRGVHRTDTQYF. As DNA, the CDR3 is TGTGCCACCAGTGATTACAGGGGGGTTCACCGCACAGATACGCAGTATTTT.

V usage is TRBV29-1 and J usage is TRBJ2-3; D is unresolved. V lost 4 bases, J lost 0 bases, and 8 bases lay in between. Germline loops: CDR1 SQVTM, CDR2 ANQGSEA. The CDR3 runs 13 residues. CDR3 sequence reads: CSVVVGSTDTQYF. CDR3 DNA: TGCAGCGTTGTAGTCGGGAGCACAGATACGCAGTATTTT.

The chain combines TRBV2 with TRBJ2-5; TRBD2 is a possible D gene (6 bases). Germline values: CDR1 SNHLY, CDR2 FYNNEI. V was pared by 7 bases and J by 7 bases, with 16 bases between. CDR3 length: 13 residues. The CDR3 reads CASKVGRDGTQYF. CDR3 nucleotides: TGTGCCAGCAAAGTTGGGCGGGACGGGACCCAGTACTTC.

This sequence joins TRBV28 and TRBJ2-7; 10 bases are a match to TRBD1. The CDR3 spans 14 residues. V was clipped by 6 bases and J by 3 bases; unmatched bases: 5. CDR1 is MDHEN, CDR2 SYDVKM, per germline. The CDR3 nucleotides are TGTGCCAGCAGCCTCGGGACAGGGGTCTACGAGCAGTACTTC. It yields the protein CASSLGTGVYEQYF.

V usage is TRBV6-1 and J usage is TRBJ2-6; D is unresolved. Germline V gene lookup returns CDR1 MNHNS and CDR2 SASEGT. Trimming stripped 1 base from V and 2 bases from J, with 3 bases between. CDR3 length equals 14 residues. As DNA, the CDR3 is TGTGCCAGCAGTGAAGTGGCTGGGGCCAACGTCCTGACTTTC. Translation: CASSEVAGANVLTF.

The V and J genes are TRBV27 and TRBJ2-5; no definite D call. V lost 5 bases, J lost 2 bases, and 15 bases lay in between. Germline CDR1 reads MNHEY; CDR2 reads SMNVEV (reference sequence). CDR3 length: 15 residues. CDR3 nucleotides: TGTGCCAGCAGTATCCTGGGCGCAATTCAAGAGACCCAGTACTTC. It translates to CASSILGAIQETQYF.

The chain joins TRBV4-1 to TRBJ2-2, with 7 nucleotides matching TRBD2. The CDR3 loop spans 16 amino acids. V lost 1 base, J lost 5 bases, and 7 bases stayed unmatched. Germline V gives CDR1 MGHRA, CDR2 YSYEKL. The CDR3 region has the DNA TGCGCCAGCAGCCAAGGCCGAGGACTAGTTACCGGGGAGCTGTTTTTT. The encoded protein is CASSQGRGLVTGELFF.

J is TRBJ1-5 and V is TRBV7-2, with 9 bases aligning to TRBD1. The CDR3 is 14 residues long. The trim removed 4 bases at V and 8 bases at J, leaving 6 bases unmatched. Germline CDR1 and CDR2: SGHTA and FQGNSA. CDR3 DNA: TGTGCCAGCAGCTCTACAGGGGGCGCGGAGCCCCAGCATTTT. This translates into CASSSTGGAEPQHF.